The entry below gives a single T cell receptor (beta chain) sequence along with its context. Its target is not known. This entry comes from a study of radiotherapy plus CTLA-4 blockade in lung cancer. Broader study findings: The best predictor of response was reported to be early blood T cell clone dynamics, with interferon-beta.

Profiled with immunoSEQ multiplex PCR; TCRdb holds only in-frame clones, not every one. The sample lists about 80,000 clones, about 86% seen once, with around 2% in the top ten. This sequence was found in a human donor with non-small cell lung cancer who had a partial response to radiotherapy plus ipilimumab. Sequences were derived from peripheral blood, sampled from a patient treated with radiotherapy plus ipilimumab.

CDR3 sequence: CASSIDLWSGSPGEQYF. The CDR3 DNA reads as TGTGCCAGTAGTATAGATTTGTGGAGCGGGAGTCCGGGCGAGCAGTACTTC. V and J are TRBV19 and TRBJ2-7; 8 positions agree with TRBD2. The germline V gene has CDR1 LNHDA and CDR2 SQIVND (reference sequence). V lost 0 bases and J lost 6; bases outside the gene matches: 13. The CDR3 extends over 17 amino acids.